This T cell receptor (beta chain) originates from a study of blood T cell repertoires in COVID-19. Study-wide background: Acute and convalescent COVID-19 specimens originated in the United States, Italy and Spain. T cells, B-cell-depleted T cells, or PBMCs supplied cDNA or gDNA.

Authors' methods: Cell counts per sample came from amplifying reference gene primers. TCRdb's copy holds only in-frame clones and misses some; the assay was immunoSEQ multiplex PCR. V and J calls and clone size are given by that table; D and trimming were obtained from the DNA. The sample lists more than 95,000 clones; roughly four fifths were seen once. With 4 bases clipped from V and 4 bases from J, the junction kept 5 bases outside the gene matches. The CDR3 totals 14 residues. Per germline, CDR1 MDHEN and CDR2 SYDVKM. This clonotype originated in a man between 60 and 75 years old with acute or convalescent COVID-19. J is TRBJ2-3 and V is TRBV28, with 7 nucleotides matching TRBD1. The material sequenced was peripheral blood. The CDR3: CASSSTQGPDTQYF. The CDR3 coding sequence is TGTGCCAGCAGTTCAACACAGGGGCCAGATACGCAGTATTTT.